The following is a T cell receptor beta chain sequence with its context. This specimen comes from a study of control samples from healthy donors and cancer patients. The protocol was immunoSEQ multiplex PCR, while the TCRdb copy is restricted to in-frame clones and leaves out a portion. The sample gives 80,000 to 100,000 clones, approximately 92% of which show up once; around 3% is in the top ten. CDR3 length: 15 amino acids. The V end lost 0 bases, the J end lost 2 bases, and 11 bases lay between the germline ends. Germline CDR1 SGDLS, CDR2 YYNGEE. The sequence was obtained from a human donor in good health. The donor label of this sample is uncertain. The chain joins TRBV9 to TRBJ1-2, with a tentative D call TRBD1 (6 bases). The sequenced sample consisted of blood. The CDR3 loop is CASSVGTGTNYGYTF. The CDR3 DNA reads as TGTGCCAGCAGCGTAGGAACCGGGACAAACTATGGCTACACCTTC.